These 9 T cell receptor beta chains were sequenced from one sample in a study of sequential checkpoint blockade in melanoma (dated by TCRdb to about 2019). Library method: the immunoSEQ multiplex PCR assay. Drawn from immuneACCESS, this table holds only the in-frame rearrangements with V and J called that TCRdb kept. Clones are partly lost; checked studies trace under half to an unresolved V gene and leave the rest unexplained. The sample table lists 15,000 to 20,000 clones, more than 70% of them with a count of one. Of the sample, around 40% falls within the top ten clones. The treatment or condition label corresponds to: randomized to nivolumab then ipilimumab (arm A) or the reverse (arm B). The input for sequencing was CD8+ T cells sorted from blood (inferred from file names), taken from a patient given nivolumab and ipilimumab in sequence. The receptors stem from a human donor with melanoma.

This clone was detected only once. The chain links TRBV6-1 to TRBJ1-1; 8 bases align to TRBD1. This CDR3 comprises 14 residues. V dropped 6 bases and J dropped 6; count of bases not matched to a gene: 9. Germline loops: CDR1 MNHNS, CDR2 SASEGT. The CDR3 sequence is CASRFTGGNAEAFF. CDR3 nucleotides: TGTGCCAGCAGATTTACAGGGGGGAATGCTGAAGCTTTCTTT.

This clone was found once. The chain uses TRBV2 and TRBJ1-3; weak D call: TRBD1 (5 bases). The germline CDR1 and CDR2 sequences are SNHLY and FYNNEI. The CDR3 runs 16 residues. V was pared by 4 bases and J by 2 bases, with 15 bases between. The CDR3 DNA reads TGTGCCAGCAGTGGCAGGGTACCGGGAGCTGGAAACACCATATATTTT. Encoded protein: CASSGRVPGAGNTIYF.

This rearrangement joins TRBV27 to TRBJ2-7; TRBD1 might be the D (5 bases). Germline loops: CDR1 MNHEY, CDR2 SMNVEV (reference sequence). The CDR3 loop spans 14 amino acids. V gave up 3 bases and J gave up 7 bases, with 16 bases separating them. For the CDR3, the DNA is TGTGCCAGCAGTTTTAAGGACAACCCCAGGGAGCAGTACTTC. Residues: CASSFKDNPREQYF.

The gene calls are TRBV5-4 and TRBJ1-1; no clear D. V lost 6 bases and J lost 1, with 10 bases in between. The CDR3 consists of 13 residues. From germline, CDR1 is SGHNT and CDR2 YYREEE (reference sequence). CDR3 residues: CASTLDWNTEAFF. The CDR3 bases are TGTGCCAGCACCCTGGACTGGAACACTGAAGCTTTCTTT.

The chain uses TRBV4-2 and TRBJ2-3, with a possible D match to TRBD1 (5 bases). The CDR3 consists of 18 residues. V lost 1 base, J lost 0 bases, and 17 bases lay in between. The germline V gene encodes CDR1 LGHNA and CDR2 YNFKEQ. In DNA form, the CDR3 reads TGTGCCAGCAGCCAAGTCCAGGGCGACCCCGCTAGCACAGATACGCAGTATTTT. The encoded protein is CASSQVQGDPASTDTQYF.

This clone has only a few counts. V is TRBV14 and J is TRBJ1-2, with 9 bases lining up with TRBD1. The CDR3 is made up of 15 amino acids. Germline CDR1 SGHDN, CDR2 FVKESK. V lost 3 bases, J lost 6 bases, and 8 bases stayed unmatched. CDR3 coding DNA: TGTGCCAGCAGCCAGACGGGACAGGGAGCGGATGGCTACACCTTC. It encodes CASSQTGQGADGYTF.

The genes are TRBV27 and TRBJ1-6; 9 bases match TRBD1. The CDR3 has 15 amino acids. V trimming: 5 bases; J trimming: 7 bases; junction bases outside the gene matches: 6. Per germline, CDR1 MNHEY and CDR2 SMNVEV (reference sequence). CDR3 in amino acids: CASSPRTGVNSPLHF. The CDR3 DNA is TGTGCCAGCAGTCCTCGGACAGGGGTAAATTCACCCCTCCACTTT.

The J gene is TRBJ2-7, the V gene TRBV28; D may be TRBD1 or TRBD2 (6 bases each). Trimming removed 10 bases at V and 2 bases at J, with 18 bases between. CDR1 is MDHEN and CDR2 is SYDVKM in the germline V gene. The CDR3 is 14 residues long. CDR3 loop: CATRGGESAYEQYF. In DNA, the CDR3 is TGTGCCACCAGGGGAGGAGAATCCGCCTACGAGCAGTACTTC.

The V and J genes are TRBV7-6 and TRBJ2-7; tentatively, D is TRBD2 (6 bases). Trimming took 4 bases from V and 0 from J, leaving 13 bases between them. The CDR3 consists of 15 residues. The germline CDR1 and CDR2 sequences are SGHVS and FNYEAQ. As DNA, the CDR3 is TGTGCCAGCAGCTCATATAGCGGCCCCTCCTACGAGCAGTACTTC. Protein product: CASSSYSGPSYEQYF. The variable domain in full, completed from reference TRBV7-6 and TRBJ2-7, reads GAGVSQSPRYKVTKRGQDVALRCDPISGHVSLYWYRQALGQGPEFLTYFNYEAQQDKSGLPNDRFSAERPEGSISTLTIQRTEQRDSAMYRCASSSYSGPSYEQYFGPGTRLTVT.